This T cell receptor (beta chain) was identified in a study of T cell responses to AZD1222 COVID-19 vaccine. Study summary: Pooling of second doses given at about 4 or about 12 weeks was done. Study-wide findings and caveats: Nearly half of the spike-specific TCRs reportedly recognize variant regions that carry no mutations.

Libraries were prepared by immunoSEQ multiplex PCR; TCRdb keeps only in-frame clonotypes and omits some of them. The sample includes about 55,000 clones, nearly 90% of them seen just once. About this clone: Its antigen is currently unknown.

CDR1 SEHNR and CDR2 FQNEAQ come from the germline V gene (reference sequence). Trimming stripped 8 bases from V and 7 bases from J, with 11 bases between. This CDR3 comprises 12 residues. This receptor was obtained from an adult in good health. The chain recombines TRBV7-9 with TRBJ1-4, with D perhaps matching TRBD1 (5 bases). The sequenced sample was peripheral blood, obtained on day 0 of AZD1222 vaccination. CDR3 sequence reads: CASLGLGEKLFF. The CDR3 DNA follows: TGTGCCAGCCTGGGACTGGGTGAAAAACTGTTTTTT. The whole variable domain, remainder taken from reference TRBV7-9 and TRBJ1-4, is DTGVSQNPRHKITKRGQNVTFRCDPISEHNRLYWYRQTLGQGPEFLTYFQNEAQLEKSRLLSDRFSAERPKGSFSTLEIQRTEQGDSAMYLCASLGLGEKLFFGSGTQLSVL.